The 4 T cell receptor beta chains given below trace back to one sample, sequenced in a study of blood T cells in healthy people across ages. The use of a sample-barcoded 5' primer and a J-beta primer mix characterized a second PCR of about 7 to 12 cycles. TCRdb analysed the 5' RACE reads with MiXCR anew, one entry per CDR3 protein. The data contain roughly 700,000 distinct CDR3 sequences, roughly 25% of them singletons. These data also featured in a second study, about T cells of mothers and their children.

The sequenced sample was blood. These receptors all come from a boy between 10 and 17 years old in good health.

This clonotype was counted between two and nine times. The chain employs TRBV11-1 and TRBJ2-6; possibly TRBD1 for D (6 bases). From germline, CDR1 is SGHAT and CDR2 FQDESV (reference sequence). This CDR3 is 21 amino acids long. V lost 8 bases and J 2 bases, leaving 31 bases between the germline ends. Here the CDR3 reads CASSSGLGAREESTGANVLTF. CDR3 DNA: TGTGCCAGCTCCTCAGGTTTGGGGGCGCGAGAGGAGTCGACTGGGGCCAACGTCCTGACTTTC.

Only a few counts were recorded for this clonotype. The chain employs TRBV12-5 and TRBJ2-7; 7 bases map to TRBD2. The CDR3 has 11 amino acids. CDR1 is LGHNT, CDR2 FRNRAP, per germline. The CDR3 reads CASRTRGEQYF. Written as DNA, the CDR3 is TGTGCCAGTCGGACTAGAGGCGAGCAGTACTTC.

The chain carries TRBV7-9 and TRBJ2-1; 10 bases are shared with TRBD2. Losses at the gene ends were 4 bases for V and 2 bases for J; bases not matched to a gene: 5. This CDR3 has 16 amino acids. Germline CDR1 and CDR2: SEHNR and FQNEAQ (reference sequence). The CDR3: CASSSLGLATYNEQFF. The CDR3 DNA reads as TGTGCCAGCAGCTCCCTGGGACTAGCGACCTACAATGAGCAGTTCTTC.

The chain has TRBV3-1 and TRBJ1-2; TRBD1 aligns across 7 bases. Germline CDR1 reads LGHDT; CDR2 reads YNNKEL (reference sequence). With 1 base clipped from V and 6 bases from J, the junction kept 2 bases outside the gene matches. This CDR3 spans 13 amino acids. The CDR3 loop reads CASSQVRGNGYTF. In DNA, the CDR3 is TGTGCCAGCAGCCAAGTCAGGGGGAATGGCTACACCTTC.